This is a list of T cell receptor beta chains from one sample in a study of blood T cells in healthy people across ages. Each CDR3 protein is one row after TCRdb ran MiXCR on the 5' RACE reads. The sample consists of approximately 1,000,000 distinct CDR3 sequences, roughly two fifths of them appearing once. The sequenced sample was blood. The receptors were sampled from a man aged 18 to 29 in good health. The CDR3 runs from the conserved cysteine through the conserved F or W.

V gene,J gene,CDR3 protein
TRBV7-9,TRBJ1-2,CASSFGMAGDGYTF
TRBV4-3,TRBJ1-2,CASSQVWGAESGYTF
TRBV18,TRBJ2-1,CASSTQGASGNEQFF
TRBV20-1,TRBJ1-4,CSARDPGEFEKLFF
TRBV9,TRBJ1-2,CASSVARDLNYGYTF
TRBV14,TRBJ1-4,CASSQASDEKLFF
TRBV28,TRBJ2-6,CASSLRQGDPGANVLTF
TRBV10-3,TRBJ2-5,CAIGGVSETQYF
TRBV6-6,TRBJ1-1,CASSQPGLLNTEAFF
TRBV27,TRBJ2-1,CASRVAGGNFYNEQFF
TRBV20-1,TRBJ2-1,CSAEPPGRPNNEQFF
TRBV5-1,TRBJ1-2,CASSPAADGDGYTF
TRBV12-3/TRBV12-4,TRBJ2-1,CASSFPGQGNNEQFF
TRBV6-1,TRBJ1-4,CASSGPRPKREKLFF
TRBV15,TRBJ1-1,CATSIPNTEAFF
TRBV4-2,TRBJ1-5,CASSQDLRGALQPQHF
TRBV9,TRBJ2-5,CASSVGILGIQETQYF
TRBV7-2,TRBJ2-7,CASSPGSPYSSYEQYF
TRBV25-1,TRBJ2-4,CASSSDRGTYNEQYF
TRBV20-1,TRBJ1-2,CSASQKTWMVGHTF
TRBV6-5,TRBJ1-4,CASSSQGVANEKLFF
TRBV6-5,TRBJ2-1,CASKGRLEQFF
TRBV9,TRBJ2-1,CASSVAGGNPYNEQFF
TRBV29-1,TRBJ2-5,CSIWWRQETQYF
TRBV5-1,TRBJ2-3,CASSFGGAEDTQYF
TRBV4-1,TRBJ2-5,CASSHSQIQETQYF
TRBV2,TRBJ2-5,CASSGTPGRETQYF